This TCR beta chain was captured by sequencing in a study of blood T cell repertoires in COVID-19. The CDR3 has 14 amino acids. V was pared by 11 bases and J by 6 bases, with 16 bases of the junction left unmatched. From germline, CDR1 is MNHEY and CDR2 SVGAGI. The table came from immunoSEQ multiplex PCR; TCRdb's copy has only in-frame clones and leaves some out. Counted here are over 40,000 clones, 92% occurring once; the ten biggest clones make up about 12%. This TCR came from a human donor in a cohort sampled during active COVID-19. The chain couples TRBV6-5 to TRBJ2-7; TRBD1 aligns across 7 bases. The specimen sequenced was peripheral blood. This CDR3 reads CAGSAAQGLGEQYF. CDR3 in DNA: TGTGCCGGCTCTGCGGCACAGGGGTTAGGCGAGCAGTACTTC.